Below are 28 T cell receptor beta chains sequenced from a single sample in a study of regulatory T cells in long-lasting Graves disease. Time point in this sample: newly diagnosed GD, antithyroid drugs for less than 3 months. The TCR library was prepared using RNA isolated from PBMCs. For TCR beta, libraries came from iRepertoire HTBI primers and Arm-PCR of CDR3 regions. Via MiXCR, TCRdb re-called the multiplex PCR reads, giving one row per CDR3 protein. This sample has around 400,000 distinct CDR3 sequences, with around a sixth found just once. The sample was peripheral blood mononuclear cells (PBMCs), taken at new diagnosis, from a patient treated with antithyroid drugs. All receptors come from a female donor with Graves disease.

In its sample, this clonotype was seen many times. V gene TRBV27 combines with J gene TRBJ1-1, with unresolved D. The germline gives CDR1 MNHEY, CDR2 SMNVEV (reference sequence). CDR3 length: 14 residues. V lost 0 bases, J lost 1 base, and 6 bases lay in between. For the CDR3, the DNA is TGTGCCAGCAGTTTATCGAGGCCGAACACTGAAGCTTTCTTT. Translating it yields CASSLSRPNTEAFF.

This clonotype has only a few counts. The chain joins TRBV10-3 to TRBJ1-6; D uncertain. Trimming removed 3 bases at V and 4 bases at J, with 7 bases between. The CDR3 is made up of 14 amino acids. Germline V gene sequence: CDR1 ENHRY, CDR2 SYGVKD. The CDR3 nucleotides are TGTGCCATCAGTGATTCGATATATAATTCACCCCTCCACTTT. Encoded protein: CAISDSIYNSPLHF.

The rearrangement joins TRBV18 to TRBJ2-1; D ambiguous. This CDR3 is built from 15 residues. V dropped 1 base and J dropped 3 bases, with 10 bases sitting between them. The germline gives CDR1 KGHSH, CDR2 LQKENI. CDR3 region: CASSPLTYLYNEQFF. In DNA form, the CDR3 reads TGTGCCAGCTCACCACTGACCTACCTCTACAATGAGCAGTTCTTC.

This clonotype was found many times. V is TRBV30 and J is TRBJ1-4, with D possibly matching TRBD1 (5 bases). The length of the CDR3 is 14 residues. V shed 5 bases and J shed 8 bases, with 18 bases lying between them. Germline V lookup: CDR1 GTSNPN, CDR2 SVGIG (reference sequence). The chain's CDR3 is CAWADGQGDEKLFF. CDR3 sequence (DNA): TGTGCCTGGGCTGATGGGCAGGGAGACGAAAAACTGTTTTTT.

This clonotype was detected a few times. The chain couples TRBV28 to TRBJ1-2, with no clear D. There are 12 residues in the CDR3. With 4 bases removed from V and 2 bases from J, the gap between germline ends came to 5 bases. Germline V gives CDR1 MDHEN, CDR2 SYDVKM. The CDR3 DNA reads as TGTGCCAGCAGTTGGGCCAACTATGGCTACACCTTC. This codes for CASSWANYGYTF.

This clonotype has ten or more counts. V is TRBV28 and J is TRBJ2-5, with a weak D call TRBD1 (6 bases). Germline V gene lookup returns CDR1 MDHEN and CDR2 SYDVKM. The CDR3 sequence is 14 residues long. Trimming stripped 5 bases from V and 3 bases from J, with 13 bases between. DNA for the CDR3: TGTGCCAGCAGTACCGACAGGACCGAAGAGACCCAGTACTTC. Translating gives CASSTDRTEETQYF.

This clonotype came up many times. The CDR3 region is CASSLAGSGLDTGELFF. The CDR3 DNA is TGTGCCAGCAGCTTAGCGGGTTCAGGGTTGGACACCGGGGAGCTGTTTTTT. The chain recombines TRBV11-3 with TRBJ2-2, with D maybe TRBD1 (5 bases). The germline V gene has CDR1 SGHNT and CDR2 YENEEA. The CDR3 spans 17 residues. V lost 1 base, J lost 3 bases, and 15 bases lay in between.

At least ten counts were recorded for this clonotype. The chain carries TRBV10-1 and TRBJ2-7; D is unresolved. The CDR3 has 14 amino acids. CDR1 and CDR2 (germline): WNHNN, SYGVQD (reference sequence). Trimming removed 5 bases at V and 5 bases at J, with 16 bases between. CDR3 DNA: TGCGCCAGCAGTCGCACGGTCAGGTCCCACGAGCAGTACTTC. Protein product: CASSRTVRSHEQYF.

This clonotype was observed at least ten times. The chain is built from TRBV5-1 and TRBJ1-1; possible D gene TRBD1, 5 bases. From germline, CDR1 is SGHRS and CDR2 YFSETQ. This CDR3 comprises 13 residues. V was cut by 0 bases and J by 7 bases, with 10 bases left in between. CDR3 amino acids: CASSLDGGGEAFF. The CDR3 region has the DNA TGCGCCAGCAGCTTGGACGGCGGGGGTGAAGCTTTCTTT.

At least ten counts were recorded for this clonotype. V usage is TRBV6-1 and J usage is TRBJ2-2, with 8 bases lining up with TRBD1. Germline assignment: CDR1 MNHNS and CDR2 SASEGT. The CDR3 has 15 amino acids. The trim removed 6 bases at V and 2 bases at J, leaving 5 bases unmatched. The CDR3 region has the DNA TGTGCCAGCAGCCTCCAGGGGGCCAACACCGGGGAGCTGTTTTTT. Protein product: CASSLQGANTGELFF.

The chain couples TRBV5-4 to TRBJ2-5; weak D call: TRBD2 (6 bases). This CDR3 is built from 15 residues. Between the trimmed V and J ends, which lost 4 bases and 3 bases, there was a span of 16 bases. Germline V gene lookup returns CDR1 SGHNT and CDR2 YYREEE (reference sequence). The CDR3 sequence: CASSSRDFRKETQYF. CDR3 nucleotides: TGTGCCAGCAGCAGCCGGGACTTTCGAAAAGAGACCCAGTACTTC.

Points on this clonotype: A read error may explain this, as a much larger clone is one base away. CDR3 DNA: TGTGCCTGGAGTGGTGGAGGGAGGGCCCCAGATGCGCAGTATTTT. Translated, it gives CAWSGGGRAPDAQYF. This sequence joins TRBV30 and TRBJ2-3, with 7 bases matching TRBD2. The CDR3 extends over 15 amino acids. CDR1 and CDR2 (germline): GTSNPN, SVGIG (reference sequence).

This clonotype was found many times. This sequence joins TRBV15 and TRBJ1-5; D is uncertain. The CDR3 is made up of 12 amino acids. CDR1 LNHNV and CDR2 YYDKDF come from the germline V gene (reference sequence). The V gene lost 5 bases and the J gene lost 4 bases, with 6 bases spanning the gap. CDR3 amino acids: CATSRRNQPQHF. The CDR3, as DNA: TGTGCCACCAGCCGGCGAAATCAGCCCCAGCATTTT.

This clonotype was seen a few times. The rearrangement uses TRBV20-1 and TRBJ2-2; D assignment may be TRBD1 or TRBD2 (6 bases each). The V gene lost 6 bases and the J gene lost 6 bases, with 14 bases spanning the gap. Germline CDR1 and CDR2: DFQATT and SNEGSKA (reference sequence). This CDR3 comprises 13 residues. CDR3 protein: CSARRGGPGELFF. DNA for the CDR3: TGCAGTGCGCGACGTGGGGGGCCCGGGGAGCTGTTTTTT.

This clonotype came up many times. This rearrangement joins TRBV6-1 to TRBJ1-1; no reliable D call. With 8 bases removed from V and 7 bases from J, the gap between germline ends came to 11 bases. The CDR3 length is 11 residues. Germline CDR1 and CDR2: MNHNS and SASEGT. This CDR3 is CASRTGHEAFF. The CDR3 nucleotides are TGTGCCAGCCGTACGGGTCATGAAGCTTTCTTT.

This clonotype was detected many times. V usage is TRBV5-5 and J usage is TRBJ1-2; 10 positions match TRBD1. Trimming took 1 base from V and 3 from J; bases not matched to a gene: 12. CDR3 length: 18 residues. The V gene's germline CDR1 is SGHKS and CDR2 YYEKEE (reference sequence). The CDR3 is CASSLSWNPGQGYYGYTF. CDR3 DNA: TGTGCCAGCAGCTTGAGCTGGAACCCGGGACAGGGGTACTATGGCTACACCTTC. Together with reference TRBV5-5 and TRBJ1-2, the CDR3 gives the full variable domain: DAGVTQSPTHLIKTRGQQVTLRCSPISGHKSVSWYQQVLGQGPQFIFQYYEKEERGRGNFPDRFSARQFPNYSSELNVNALLLGDSALYLCASSLSWNPGQGYYGYTFGSGTRLTVV.

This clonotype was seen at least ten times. CDR3 DNA: TGTGCCAGCAGACGCCGGGACAGGAGCAATCAGCCCCAGCATTTT. Translated: CASRRRDRSNQPQHF. The chain recombines TRBV28 with TRBJ1-5; TRBD1 aligns across 8 bases. The CDR3 is 15 amino acids. V shed 6 bases and J 1 base; nucleotides not matched to a gene: 5. Per germline, CDR1 MDHEN and CDR2 SYDVKM.

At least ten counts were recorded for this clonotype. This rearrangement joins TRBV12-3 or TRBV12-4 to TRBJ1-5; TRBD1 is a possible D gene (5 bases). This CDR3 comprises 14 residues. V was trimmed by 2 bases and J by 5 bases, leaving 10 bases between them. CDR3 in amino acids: CASSLRSGYQPQHF. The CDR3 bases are TGTGCCAGCAGTTTACGATCAGGGTATCAGCCCCAGCATTTT.

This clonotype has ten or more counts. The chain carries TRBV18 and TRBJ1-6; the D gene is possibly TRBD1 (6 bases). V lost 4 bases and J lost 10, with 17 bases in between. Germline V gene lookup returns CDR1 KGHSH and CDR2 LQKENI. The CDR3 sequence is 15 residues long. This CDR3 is CASSLRQGQESPLHF. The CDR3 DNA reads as TGTGCCAGCTCACTGCGGCAGGGGCAGGAGTCACCCCTCCACTTT.

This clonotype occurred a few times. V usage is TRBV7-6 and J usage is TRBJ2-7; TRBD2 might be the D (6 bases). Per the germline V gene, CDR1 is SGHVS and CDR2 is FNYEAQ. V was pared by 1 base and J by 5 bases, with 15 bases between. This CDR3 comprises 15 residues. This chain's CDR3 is CASSLEAGTNDEQYF. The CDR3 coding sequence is TGTGCCAGCAGCTTAGAGGCGGGAACCAACGACGAGCAGTACTTC.

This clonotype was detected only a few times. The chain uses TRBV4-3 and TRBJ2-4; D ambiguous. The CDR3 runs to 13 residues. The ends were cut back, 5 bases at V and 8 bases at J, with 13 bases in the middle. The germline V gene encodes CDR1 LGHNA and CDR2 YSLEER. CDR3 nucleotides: TGCGCCAGCAGCTCAAGGGTCTGGGACATTCAGTACTTC. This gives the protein CASSSRVWDIQYF.

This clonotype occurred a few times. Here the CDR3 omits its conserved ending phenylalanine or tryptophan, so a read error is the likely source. The CDR3 nucleotides read TGTGCCAGCAGTTTGGGGCATACGCAGTATCTT. Its protein product is CASSLGHTQYL. The chain is built from TRBV28 and TRBJ2-3, with D possibly being TRBD1 (5 bases). V was pared by 3 bases and J by 7 bases, with 5 bases between. Germline CDR1 is MDHEN and CDR2 is SYDVKM. This CDR3 contains 11 residues.

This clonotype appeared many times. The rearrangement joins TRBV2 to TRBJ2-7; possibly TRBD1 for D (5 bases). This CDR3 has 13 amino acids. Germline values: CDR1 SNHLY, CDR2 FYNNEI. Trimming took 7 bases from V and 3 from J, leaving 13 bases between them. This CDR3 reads CASTRTLFYEQYF. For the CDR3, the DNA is TGTGCCAGCACGAGGACACTTTTCTACGAGCAGTACTTC.

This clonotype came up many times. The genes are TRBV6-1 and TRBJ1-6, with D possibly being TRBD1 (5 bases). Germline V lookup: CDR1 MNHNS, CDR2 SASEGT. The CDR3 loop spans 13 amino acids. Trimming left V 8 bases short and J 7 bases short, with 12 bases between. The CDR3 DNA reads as TGTGCCAGCCGGGGACCCGGGAATTCACCCCTCCACTTT. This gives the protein CASRGPGNSPLHF.

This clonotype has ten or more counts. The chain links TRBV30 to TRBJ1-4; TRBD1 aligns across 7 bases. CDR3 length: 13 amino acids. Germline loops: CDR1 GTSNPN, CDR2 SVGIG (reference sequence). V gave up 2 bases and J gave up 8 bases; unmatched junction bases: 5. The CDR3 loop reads CAWSPGGGEKLFF. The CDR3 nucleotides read TGTGCCTGGAGTCCAGGGGGAGGGGAAAAACTGTTTTTT.

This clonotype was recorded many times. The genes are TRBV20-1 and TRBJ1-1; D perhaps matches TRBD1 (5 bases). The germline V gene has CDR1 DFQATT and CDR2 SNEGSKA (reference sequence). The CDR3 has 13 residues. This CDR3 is CRVGLGVNTEAFF. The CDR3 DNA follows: TGCAGGGTGGGTTTGGGGGTGAACACTGAAGCTTTCTTT.

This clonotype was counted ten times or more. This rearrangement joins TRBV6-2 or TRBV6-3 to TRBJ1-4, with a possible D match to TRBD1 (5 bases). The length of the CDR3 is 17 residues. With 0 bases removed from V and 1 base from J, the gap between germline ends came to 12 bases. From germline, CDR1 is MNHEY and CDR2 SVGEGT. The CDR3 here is CASSYSVGAGTNEKLFF. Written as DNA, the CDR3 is TGTGCCAGCAGTTACTCGGTAGGGGCGGGAACTAATGAAAAACTGTTTTTT.

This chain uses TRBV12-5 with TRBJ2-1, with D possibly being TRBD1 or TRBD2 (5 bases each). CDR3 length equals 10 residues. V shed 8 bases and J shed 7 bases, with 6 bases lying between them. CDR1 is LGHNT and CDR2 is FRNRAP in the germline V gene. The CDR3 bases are TGTGCTAGTTGGGGGAATGAGCAGTTCTTC. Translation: CASWGNEQFF.